What follows describes a single T cell receptor beta chain. There is no known antigen for this receptor. It has no much larger one-base neighbor in the sample; base qualities were not kept. Enrolling through a virtual design, the prospective study's participants ranged in age from roughly 18 to 89 years and lived across more than 20 United States geographic areas. In the prospective study, participants were assigned to cohorts based on the clinical history participants reported in a screening survey and a study questionnaire. Recovered participants in ImmuneRACE Cohort 3 were defined as having two consecutive negative NP/OP PCR tests, clearance from a healthcare professional, or resolution of symptoms. In the prospective study, mobile phlebotomists collected whole blood, serum and a nasopharyngeal or oropharyngeal swab from each participant. Additional blood draws and questionnaires over an approximately 2-month period could optionally be provided by prospective study participants. Blood samples from the prospective study were shipped frozen or at room temperature prior to DNA extraction.

The germline V gene yields SGHTA for CDR1 and FQGNSA for CDR2. Germline trimming amounts to 5 bases on V and 4 bases on J, with 10 as the count of junction bases outside the gene matches. The CDR3 spans 15 residues, from the cysteine through the phenylalanine. This entry keeps only the CDR3 DNA: 45 bases, framed from base 1. The data originate from a study of blood T cell repertoires in COVID-19 (dated by TCRdb to about 2020). Some background on the complete study: Samples from collaborators originated in the United States, Italy and Spain and spanned both the acute and convalescent phases of COVID-19. Where HLA class I and class II types were available, the types were taken from metadata supplied by the sample provider, not from assay-based typing. Samples were obtained from the ongoing ImmuneRACE study (first 160 participants) and from 1,254 subjects provided by 6 global collaborators. Sample metadata almost always included a de-identified subject ID, COVID-19 status, age in years and sex. Subjects who had been exposed to COVID-19, were actively infected with it, or had recovered from it provided the deeply sampled blood TCRbeta repertoires that made up the dataset. The material from the prospective study consisted of cDNA or gDNA derived from T cells, B-cell-depleted T cells, or PBMCs. The repertoires were released in a freely available public database intended as a resource for research on the immune response to SARS-CoV-2.

The immunoSEQ Assay, a bias-controlled multiplex PCR, was used to amplify TCRbeta CDR3 regions from genomic DNA. The authors' analysis ran thus. Nucleated cell counts per sample were estimated from amplification of reference gene primers within the assay. To quantify the absolute abundance of each unique TCRbeta CDR3 rearrangement, sequence reads were collapsed and filtered. Productive Simpson clonality was computed per sample as the square root of Simpson's diversity index over productive rearrangements. The clones in this table, taken by TCRdb from immuneACCESS, are in-frame only. Not every clone is retained; where verified, under half of the shortfall comes from an unresolved V gene, and the cause of the rest is unknown. V and J calls and clone size are as listed in that table; D and trimming were resolved from the DNA. Recorded for this sample are some 330,000 clones; around 83% of them occurred a single time. The top ten hold 5% to 5.5% of the sample.

Broad study findings and their caveats: Clinical and demographic metadata were provided uncurated, with the amount varying by source and participant.

The receptor chain draws on TRBV7-2 and TRBJ2-7; 8 bases in the middle match TRBD1. The sequenced sample consisted of PBMCs or T cells enriched from blood (not recorded which). This clonotype was obtained from a woman between 50 and 59 years old who had recovered from COVID-19. The sequenced DNA: TGTGCCAGCAGCCGCCAAGACAGGGGTTGGTACGAGCAGTACTTC. It is translated as CASSRQDRGWYEQYF.